This T cell receptor (beta chain) was identified during a study of blood T cell repertoires in COVID-19. Study in general: Nucleic acid was either cDNA or gDNA, and it came from T cells, B-cell-depleted T cells, or PBMCs.

Assay used: immunoSEQ multiplex PCR; TCRdb lists only in-frame clones, some missing. The table has approximately 200,000 clones, roughly nine tenths seen once. This clone was detected only a few times. Germline CDR1 reads LNHDA; CDR2 reads SQIVND (reference sequence). V lost 3 bases to trimming and J lost 1 base, with 13 bases between them. The CDR3 is 16 residues long. Sequences were obtained from peripheral blood. The receptor comes from a man aged 30 to 39 with acute or convalescent COVID-19. The V and J genes are TRBV19 and TRBJ1-3; TRBD1 is a possible D gene (5 bases). The CDR3 bases are TGTGCCAGTAGTATCCCTGGAGGGGCTTCTGGAAACACCATATATTTT. Protein: CASSIPGGASGNTIYF.